These 9 T cell receptor beta chains were sequenced from one sample in a study of post-analysis software for immune sequencing data. Incorporated into the TCR beta cDNA libraries were unique molecular identifiers, which served to reduce PCR and sequencing biases. TCRdb re-analysed the PCR reads in MiXCR, keeping a single row per CDR3 protein. The sample has about 460,000 distinct CDR3 sequences, around 40% seen once. Antigens of these TCRs are unknown. Study observations and caveats: The five TRBV segments detected at higher frequency in patients than in controls included TRBV5-6, TRBV5-1 and TRBV20-1.

The sample comprised blood. All receptors come from a girl aged 5 to 17 with multiple sclerosis.

The rearrangement links TRBV10-3 to TRBJ1-1; D gene uncertain. Germline CDR1 ENHRY, CDR2 SYGVKD. This CDR3 contains 14 residues. Trimming took off 10 bases at V and 0 bases at J, with 15 bases between the two ends. In DNA, the CDR3 is TGTGCCACCACCGAGGGTGAGATGAACACTGAAGCTTTCTTT. This translates into CATTEGEMNTEAFF.

This chain links TRBV12-3 or TRBV12-4 with TRBJ1-2; 7 bases are shared with TRBD1. Germline trimming cut 6 bases from V and 8 bases from J; bases unmatched to any gene: 3. This CDR3 contains 11 residues. The chain's CDR3 is CASSTGVGYTF. The CDR3 coding sequence is TGTGCCAGCAGCACAGGGGTGGGCTACACCTTC.

This clonotype appeared a few times. This chain connects TRBV20-1 to TRBJ2-1; the match to TRBD2 covers 7 bases. The ends lost 0 bases at V and 4 bases at J; junction bases unmatched: 18. The CDR3 consists of 19 residues. The germline gives CDR1 DFQATT, CDR2 SNEGSKA (reference sequence). CDR3: CSARDRGTTGVQVYNEQFF. CDR3 coding DNA: TGCAGTGCTAGAGATAGAGGGACTACCGGCGTTCAAGTTTACAATGAGCAGTTCTTC.

This clonotype came up once. The V and J genes are TRBV28 and TRBJ2-5; TRBD2 might be the D (6 bases). Germline V gives CDR1 MDHEN, CDR2 SYDVKM. Trimming removed 8 bases at V and 4 bases at J, with 11 bases between. The CDR3 has 12 amino acids. This CDR3 is CASQMGGETQYF. CDR3 coding DNA: TGTGCCAGCCAAATGGGAGGAGAGACCCAGTACTTC.

The rearrangement uses TRBV5-1 and TRBJ2-7, with 7 bases aligning to TRBD1. The CDR3 has 16 residues. V was clipped by 2 bases and J by 3 bases; unmatched bases: 11. The V gene's germline CDR1 is SGHRS and CDR2 YFSETQ. The CDR3 here is CASSLGDSSAYYEQYF. The CDR3 coding sequence is TGCGCCAGCAGCTTAGGGGACAGTTCAGCTTACTACGAGCAGTACTTC.

This chain connects TRBV4-2 to TRBJ2-1; D is possibly TRBD1 or TRBD2 (5 bases each). The CDR3 runs 14 residues. The V gene's germline CDR1 is LGHNA and CDR2 YNFKEQ. V was pared by 0 bases and J by 6 bases, with 9 bases between. The CDR3 region has the DNA TGTGCCAGCAGCCAAGATGGGACCATCAATGAGCAGTTCTTC. Translation: CASSQDGTINEQFF.

V is TRBV20-1 and J is TRBJ2-1; D may be TRBD2 (6 bases). Germline V gives CDR1 DFQATT, CDR2 SNEGSKA (reference sequence). V was pared by 6 bases and J by 6 bases, with 18 bases between. The CDR3 totals 14 residues. For the CDR3, the DNA is TGCAGTGCGCCGACCGGGGAGCGGGTCAATGAGCAGTTCTTC. Amino acid sequence: CSAPTGERVNEQFF.

This clonotype has more than one count but fewer than ten. The V and J genes are TRBV10-3 and TRBJ2-5; D possibly corresponds to TRBD2 (6 bases). Trimming shortened V by 5 bases and J by 1 base, and 8 bases separated the two germline ends. This CDR3 has 13 residues. The V gene's germline CDR1 is ENHRY and CDR2 SYGVKD. The CDR3 region has the DNA TGTGCCATCAGTCCGGGACTCCAAGAGACCCAGTACTTC. Residues: CAISPGLQETQYF.

The chain combines TRBV5-1 with TRBJ2-6, with no clear D. This CDR3 comprises 16 residues. V lost 0 bases to trimming and J lost 0 bases, with 7 bases between them. Germline V gene sequence: CDR1 SGHRS, CDR2 YFSETQ. The DNA for the CDR3 is TGCGCCAGCAGCTTGGCAGCCCTCTCTGGGGCCAACGTCCTGACTTTC. This encodes CASSLAALSGANVLTF.